The present T cell receptor beta chain was sequenced within a study of T cells in Graves' hyperthyroidism and ophthalmopathy (dated by TCRdb to about 2019). Describing the broader study: Peripheral blood samples were taken at initial diagnosis, before any treatment was given. To identify TCR V-J signatures that set the groups apart, the researchers used a discovery cohort of 95 to 100 patients, made up of around 40 with Graves' ophthalmopathy and 55 to 65 with stable Graves' hyperthyroidism. The approximately 90 discovery patients were divided at random into training and test sets in a 7:3 ratio. An independent validation cohort of under 20 hyperthyroidism patients and approximately 16 patients who later progressed to ophthalmopathy tested prospective prediction of ophthalmopathy. The study also compared thyroid tissue and blood T-cell repertoires from 6 or 7 Graves' hyperthyroidism patients. Once sampling was done, hyperthyroidism patients were given methimazole at a starting dose of 30 mg daily, whereas ophthalmopathy patients were given high-dose intravenous methylprednisolone. TCR Vbeta CDR3 sequencing of 130 to 150 peripheral blood samples (43 ophthalmopathy, about 80 hyperthyroidism and some 17 progressor patients) is reported in the paper. Study-wide findings and limitations: In cross-validation, a model built on a 13 V-J signature told ophthalmopathy apart from stable hyperthyroidism with about 90% sensitivity and about 81% specificity, and in testing the same model reached 80%/75%. Sample size was not statistically predetermined, and investigators were not blinded to group allocation. In validation, progression to ophthalmopathy was predicted by the model with nearly 71% sensitivity and 72.22% specificity, a median of about 6 months before onset. Most expanded thyroid clonotypes (frequency above 0.001) were also detected in blood, suggesting blood repertoires may reflect thyroid immune responses.

The TCR beta CDR3 regions were amplified from RNA transcripts. For the first round of RT-PCR on the TCR CDR3, the HTBI primer set was used together with the Qiagen OneStep RT-PCR kit. The libraries were constructed in a second round of multiplex PCR and then size-selected and purified. Sequencing of the libraries was done on an Illumina HiSeq2000 using paired-end 100 bp reads. Per the original workflow: SOAPnuke was used to process the raw data, throwing out any read that contained adapters or uncalled bases, had a mean Phred below 15, or lacked an exact constant-primer or identifier match. COPE v1.2.5 was used to merge the high-quality paired reads, and each unique nucleotide sequence was defined as a clonotype. MiTCR v1.1 was used to align the clonotypes against IMGT TRBV, TRBD and TRBJ reference segments. The analysis included only V-J combinations with a frequency above 0.0001, which together covered around 99% of the repertoires. The TCS score was defined as the ratio of F50 (clonal expansion) to E x V (chaos), calculated using BLOSUM62-based TCRdist between CDR3 peptides within each V-J. Welch's t-statistics and random forest reduced roughly 540 V-J features to roughly 13, which were used in a naive Bayes classifier (R e1071). The Morisita-Horn index was used to measure how similar the thyroid and blood repertoires were. TCRdb cleaned the public reads at Q25 with fastp, built clones with MiXCR and kept in-frame beta chains. Rows are combined by CDR3 protein, so each entry shows the most common genes and DNA. TCRdb's processing, not the authors' own work, is the source of the V and J calls. A total of some 800,000 distinct CDR3 sequences appear in this sample, 38% of them only once. More than 7% of the sample is taken by the ten largest.

Regarding this clonotype: Its antigen has not been determined. Base qualities are missing; no much larger clone stands one base away.

V is cut by 3 bases and J by 7 bases, and the space between the germline ends is 12 bases. CDR1 and CDR2, looked up from the germline V gene, are SGHVS and FNYEAQ. Spanning cysteine to phenylalanine, the CDR3 consists of 14 amino acids. This entry keeps only the CDR3 DNA: 42 bases, framed from base 1. Graves' hyperthyroidism was defined as stable when no progression to ophthalmopathy occurred over 18 months of follow-up. Hyperthyroidism patients were newly diagnosed, with disease duration under 2 months, and aged 18 to 65 years. Exclusion was applied to patients with uncontrolled infections, other autoimmune diseases, pregnancy or lactation. Diagnoses were based on clinical symptoms, serum thyroxine and TRAb, thyroid ultrasound and orbital computed tomography. PBMCs were separated from 7.5 to 10 ml of fresh peripheral blood using Ficoll-Paque density gradient centrifugation. Total RNA was extracted using Trizol reagent, and RNA quality was assessed on an Agilent 2100 Bioanalyzer.

Input material: blood. This chain joins TRBV7-6 to TRBJ1-4, with the D gene call left open. The source is a young man with Graves' hyperthyroidism. The DNA reads as follows: TGTGCCAGCAGCTTTACCGGAGCCGGTGAAAAACTGTTTTTT. This encodes CASSFTGAGEKLFF.